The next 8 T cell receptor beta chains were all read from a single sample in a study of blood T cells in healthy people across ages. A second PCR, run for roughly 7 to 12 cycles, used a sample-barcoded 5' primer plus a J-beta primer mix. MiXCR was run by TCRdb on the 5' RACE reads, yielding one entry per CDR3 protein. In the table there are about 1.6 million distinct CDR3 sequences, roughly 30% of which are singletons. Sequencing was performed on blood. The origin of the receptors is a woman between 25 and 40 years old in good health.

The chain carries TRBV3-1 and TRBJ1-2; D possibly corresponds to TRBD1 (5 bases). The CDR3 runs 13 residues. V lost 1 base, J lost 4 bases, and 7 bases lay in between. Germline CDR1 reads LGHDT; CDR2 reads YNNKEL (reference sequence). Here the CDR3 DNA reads TGTGCCAGCAGCCAAGGGGACGGCTATGGCTACACCTTC. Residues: CASSQGDGYGYTF.

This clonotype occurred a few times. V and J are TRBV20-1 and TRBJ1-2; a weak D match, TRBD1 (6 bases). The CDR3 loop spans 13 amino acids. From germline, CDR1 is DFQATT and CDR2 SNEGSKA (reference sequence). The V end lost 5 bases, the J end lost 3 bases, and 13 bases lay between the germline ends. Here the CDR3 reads CSALGTGHYGYTF. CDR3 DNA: TGCAGTGCTTTGGGTACAGGGCACTATGGCTACACCTTC.

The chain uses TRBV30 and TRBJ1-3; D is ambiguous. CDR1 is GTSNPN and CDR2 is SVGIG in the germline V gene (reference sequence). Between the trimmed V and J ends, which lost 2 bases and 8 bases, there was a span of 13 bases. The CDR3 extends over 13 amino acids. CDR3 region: CAWSTHAADTIYF. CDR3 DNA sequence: TGTGCCTGGAGTACCCATGCGGCGGACACCATATATTTT.

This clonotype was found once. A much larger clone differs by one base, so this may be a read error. The CDR3 region has the DNA TGTGTCAGCAGTCGGGACTTCTTAAATGAGCAGTTCTTC. It yields the protein CVSSRDFLNEQFF. V is TRBV28 and J is TRBJ2-1, with D possibly TRBD2 on 6 matching bases. CDR1 and CDR2 from the germline V gene are MDHEN and SYDVKM. CDR3 length: 13 amino acids.

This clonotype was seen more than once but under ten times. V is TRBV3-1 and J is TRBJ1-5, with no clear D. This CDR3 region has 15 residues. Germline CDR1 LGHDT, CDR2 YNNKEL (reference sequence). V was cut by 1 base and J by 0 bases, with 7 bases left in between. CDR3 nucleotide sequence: TGTGCCAGCAGCCAAGTCCCGGGTAGCAATCAGCCCCAGCATTTT. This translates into CASSQVPGSNQPQHF.

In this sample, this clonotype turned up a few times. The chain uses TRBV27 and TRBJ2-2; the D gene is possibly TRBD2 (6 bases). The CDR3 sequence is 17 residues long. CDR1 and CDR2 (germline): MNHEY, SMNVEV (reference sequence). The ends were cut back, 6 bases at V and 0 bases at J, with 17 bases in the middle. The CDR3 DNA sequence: TGTGCCAGCAGCCGAATAGGACTATACGCGAACACCGGGGAGCTGTTTTTT. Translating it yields CASSRIGLYANTGELFF.

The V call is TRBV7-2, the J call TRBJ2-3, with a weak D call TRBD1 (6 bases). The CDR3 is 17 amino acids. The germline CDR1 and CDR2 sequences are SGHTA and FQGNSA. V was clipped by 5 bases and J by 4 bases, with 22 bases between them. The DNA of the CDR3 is TGTGCCAGCAGCCCCGCATTCGGGACACCGAGGGCAGATACGCAGTATTTT. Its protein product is CASSPAFGTPRADTQYF.

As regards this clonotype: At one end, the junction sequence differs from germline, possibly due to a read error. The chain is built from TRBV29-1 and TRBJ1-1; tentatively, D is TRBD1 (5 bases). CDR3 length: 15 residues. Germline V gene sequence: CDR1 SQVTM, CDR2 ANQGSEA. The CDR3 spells CSVEGGAVLNAEAFF. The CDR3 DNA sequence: TGCAGCGTTGAAGGGGGCGCGGTTTTGAACGCTGAAGCTTTCTTT. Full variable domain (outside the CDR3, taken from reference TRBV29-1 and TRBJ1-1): SAVISQKPSRDICQRGTSLTIQCQVDSQVTMMFWYRQQPGQSLTLIATANQGSEATYESGFVIDKFPISRPNLTFSTLTVSNMSPEDSSIYLCSVEGGAVLNAEAFFGQGTRLTVV.